This entry lists 28 T cell receptor beta chains sequenced from one sample in a study of human T cells and chemical hapten exposure. Indicated time point: healthy volunteer bleed at 2 weeks. It was unfractionated whole blood from which total RNA was extracted. TCRdb reprocessed the RACE reads via MiXCR and lists one record per CDR3 protein. This table holds tens of thousands of distinct CDR3 sequences, 6.5% to 9% found once. The specimen was whole blood. The receptors were sampled from a human donor in good health. Some clones in this sample may be carry-over from other donors' samples.

The J gene is TRBJ2-1, the V gene TRBV24-1; perhaps TRBD1 as D (6 bases). CDR3 length: 13 amino acids. The germline V gene has CDR1 KGHDR and CDR2 SFDVKD. Between the trimmed V and J ends, which lost 5 bases and 6 bases, there was a span of 10 bases. The CDR3 region is CATSGTDCNEQFF. The CDR3, as DNA: TGTGCCACCAGTGGGACAGACTGCAATGAGCAGTTCTTC.

This clonotype was recorded many times. The chain uses TRBV27 and TRBJ2-6, with 9 nucleotides matching TRBD1. J was trimmed by 0 bases and V by 4 bases; bases with no gene match: 10. The length of the CDR3 is 19 residues. Per germline, CDR1 MNHEY and CDR2 SMNVEV (reference sequence). In nucleotides, the CDR3 is TGTGCCAGCAGTTCGGTCCCGGGACAGGGCCTCTCTGGGGCCAACGTCCTGACTTTC. This sequence encodes CASSSVPGQGLSGANVLTF.

This clonotype was observed many times. The gene calls are TRBV2 and TRBJ2-5; 12 positions agree with TRBD1. The germline V gene encodes CDR1 SNHLY and CDR2 FYNNEI. Trimming cost V 8 bases and J 2 bases; bases outside gene matches: 9. CDR3 length: 16 residues. This CDR3 reads CASGDRGRVRQETQYF. For the CDR3, the DNA is TGTGCCAGCGGGGACAGGGGGCGAGTAAGGCAAGAGACCCAGTACTTC.

In its sample, this clonotype was seen a few times. CDR3 residues: CASSTPEEIRPQHF. The DNA for the CDR3 is TGTGCCAGTAGTACTCCTGAGGAGATTAGGCCCCAGCATTTT. This rearrangement joins TRBV19 to TRBJ1-5; D remains unclear. Germline lookup yields CDR1 LNHDA and CDR2 SQIVND (reference sequence). CDR3 size: 14 residues. Trimming removed 4 bases at V and 9 bases at J, with 16 bases between.

Comments on this clonotype: Given the absence of the conserved phenylalanine or tryptophan at the CDR3 end, a read error is likely. The CDR3 DNA sequence: TGCAGTGCTAGAGGCCTCGGGGGCACCGGGGAGCTGTTTTCT. Amino acid sequence: CSARGLGGTGELFS. This chain uses TRBV20-1 with TRBJ2-2, with a weak D call TRBD2 (6 bases). Germline loops: CDR1 DFQATT, CDR2 SNEGSKA (reference sequence). This CDR3 is 14 amino acids long. Trimming cost V 1 base and J 4 bases, with 10 bases left between them.

This clonotype was counted many times. The J gene is TRBJ2-5, the V gene TRBV5-1; no clear D. Germline V gene sequence: CDR1 SGHRS, CDR2 YFSETQ. Trimming pared 4 bases from V and 5 bases from J, leaving 18 bases between. There are 15 residues in the CDR3. The CDR3 bases are TGCGCCAGCAGCCCGACAAGTGAACGTGTTGAGACCCAGTACTTC. This encodes CASSPTSERVETQYF.

The chain has TRBV9 and TRBJ2-5, with 9 bases fitting TRBD2. The germline V gene has CDR1 SGDLS and CDR2 YYNGEE. The CDR3 runs to 16 residues. V trimming: 1 base; J trimming: 4 bases; junction bases outside the gene matches: 8. The CDR3 region is CASSVLDSGRGETQYF. CDR3 DNA sequence: TGTGCCAGCAGCGTATTGGATAGCGGGAGAGGAGAGACCCAGTACTTC.

The chain is built from TRBV12-3 or TRBV12-4 and TRBJ2-7; D is unclear. V was trimmed by 6 bases and J by 3 bases, leaving 24 bases between them. This CDR3 has 17 amino acids. CDR3 bases: TGTGCCAGCAGCCCGGCGTCTCCCGAGGTGTGGTTCTACGAGCAGTACTTC. It specifies CASSPASPEVWFYEQYF.

The chain couples TRBV10-3 to TRBJ2-3, with D perhaps being TRBD1 or TRBD2 (5 bases each). Germline V gene lookup returns CDR1 ENHRY and CDR2 SYGVKD. This CDR3 is built from 13 residues. Trimming took 8 bases from V and 2 from J, leaving 11 bases between them. The CDR3 DNA sequence: TGTGCCATCGGGACCGGGAACACAGATACGCAGTATTTT. Protein sequence: CAIGTGNTDTQYF.

There are a few counts of this clonotype. The chain recombines TRBV27 with TRBJ1-2; 7 nucleotides align to TRBD1. V lost 1 base to trimming and J lost 7 bases; unmatched junction nucleotides: 3. The CDR3 runs to 13 residues. Germline CDR1 MNHEY, CDR2 SMNVEV (reference sequence). CDR3 bases: TGTGCCAGCAGTTTATGGCAGGGGGGTGGCTACACCTTC. Translation gives CASSLWQGGGYTF.

This clonotype has a handful of counts. The chain combines TRBV21-1 with TRBJ2-3; the DNA was not compared with TRBD2, the D call given in the table. TRBV21-1 constitutes a pseudogene. This CDR3 region has 16 residues. Written as DNA, the CDR3 is TGTGCCAGCAGCAGTCCCTGGCGGGGGGGAAGAGATACGCAGTATTTT. Translating gives CASSSPWRGGRDTQYF.

CDR3 residues: CASSLRPGIQVTEAFF. The CDR3 nucleotides read TGTGCCAGCAGCTTACGGCCGGGGATTCAAGTCACTGAAGCTTTCTTT. This chain joins TRBV13 and TRBJ1-1, with no clear D. The CDR3 loop spans 16 amino acids. The V end was cut by 2 bases, the J end by 4 bases, with 17 bases between. Germline V gene data show CDR1 as PRHDT and CDR2 as FYEKMQ (reference sequence).

This clonotype has a handful of counts. At one end the junction does not follow the germline gene, possibly because of a read error. The chain carries TRBV29-1 and TRBJ1-2; tentative D call: TRBD1 (5 bases). This CDR3 has 15 amino acids. Germline V CDR1 and CDR2: SQVTM, ANQGSEA. Here the CDR3 DNA reads TGCAGCGTTGAAGATCGAAGACAGAACTACTATGGCGACACCTTC. Its protein is CSVEDRRQNYYGDTF. The whole variable domain, remainder taken from reference TRBV29-1 and TRBJ1-2, is SAVISQKPSRDICQRGTSLTIQCQVDSQVTMMFWYRQQPGQSLTLIATANQGSEATYESGFVIDKFPISRPNLTFSTLTVSNMSPEDSSIYLCSVEDRRQNYYGDTFGSGTRLTVV.

This clonotype was detected many times. The DNA of the CDR3 is TGTGCTAGTGGTTTGCCCGGCTACAATGAGCAGTTCTTC. This sequence encodes CASGLPGYNEQFF. This chain uses TRBV12-5 with TRBJ2-1; D call uncertain. The CDR3 consists of 13 residues. Trimming took 2 bases from V and 3 from J, leaving 5 bases between them. Germline V gives CDR1 LGHNT, CDR2 FRNRAP. Full variable domain (missing parts from reference TRBV12-5 and TRBJ2-1): DARVTQTPRHKVTEMGQEVTMRCQPILGHNTVFWYRQTMMQGLELLAYFRNRAPLDDSGMPKDRFSAEMPDATLATLKIQPSEPRDSAVYFCASGLPGYNEQFFGPGTRLTVL.

This clonotype was picked up a small number of times. The chain links TRBV12-3 or TRBV12-4 to TRBJ1-1; 7 positions agree with TRBD1. The J segment lost 2 bases and the V segment lost 5 bases, leaving 8 bases of the junction unmatched. The CDR3 runs 15 residues. The CDR3 coding sequence is TGTGCCAGCAGTGCCACCGGGACAGAAAACACTGAAGCTTTCTTT. Amino acid sequence: CASSATGTENTEAFF.

There are a few counts of this clonotype. As DNA, the CDR3 is TGCAGTGCCTACCTGGGCAGGGCGCACAATGAGCAGTTCTTC. Residues: CSAYLGRAHNEQFF. This sequence joins TRBV20-1 and TRBJ2-1, with D possibly being TRBD1 (5 bases). Germline loops: CDR1 DFQATT, CDR2 SNEGSKA (reference sequence). The ends were cut back, 6 bases at V and 5 bases at J, with 17 bases in the middle. CDR3 size: 14 residues.

This clonotype has ten or more counts. The chain couples TRBV12-3 or TRBV12-4 to TRBJ1-1; D not certain. V shed 6 bases and J shed 8 bases, with 10 bases lying between them. The CDR3 is 11 residues long. CDR3 amino acids: CASRLLGEAFF. CDR3 in DNA: TGTGCCAGCAGGCTTCTGGGGGAAGCTTTCTTT.

In this sample, this clonotype turned up many times. The genes are TRBV20-1 and TRBJ2-3, with TRBD2 as a possible D gene (5 bases). Germline V gene lookup returns CDR1 DFQATT and CDR2 SNEGSKA (reference sequence). The V and J ends lost 6 bases and 12 bases respectively, with 19 bases between them. The CDR3 has 12 amino acids. The CDR3 spells CSAEDSGGHQYF. The CDR3, as DNA: TGCAGTGCCGAGGACTCGGGCGGCCATCAGTATTTT.

This clonotype was counted a few times. This chain connects TRBV3-1 to TRBJ2-7; D gene ambiguous. V was shortened by 3 bases and J by 4 bases, with 13 bases between the two germline ends. Germline lookup yields CDR1 LGHDT and CDR2 YNNKEL (reference sequence). This CDR3 region has 14 residues. CDR3 region: CASSQGPLFYEQYF. CDR3 in DNA: TGTGCCAGCAGCCAGGGCCCGCTTTTTTACGAGCAGTACTTC.

This clonotype appeared many times. This sequence joins TRBV20-1 and TRBJ1-1; tentative D call: TRBD1 (5 bases). Deletions cut 6 bases from V and 4 bases from J, with 12 bases between. Germline V gives CDR1 DFQATT, CDR2 SNEGSKA (reference sequence). This CDR3 is built from 12 residues. CDR3 sequence (DNA): TGCAGTGCCCAGAAGACAGTCACTGAAGCTTTCTTT. This translates into CSAQKTVTEAFF.

There are many counts of this clonotype. V is TRBV2 and J is TRBJ1-3, with TRBD1 as a possible D gene (6 bases). The V gene lost 2 bases and the J gene lost 0 bases, with 8 bases spanning the gap. CDR3 length: 15 amino acids. Germline V CDR1 and CDR2: SNHLY, FYNNEI. CDR3 bases: TGTGCCAGCAGTGAAAACAGGGCCTCTGGAAACACCATATATTTT. Protein: CASSENRASGNTIYF.

This clonotype has only a few counts. The chain carries TRBV7-2 and TRBJ1-2; 7 nucleotides align to TRBD1. This CDR3 contains 16 residues. Looked up from germline, CDR1 is SGHTA and CDR2 is FQGNSA. V shed 5 bases and J 4 bases; nucleotides not matched to a gene: 13. The CDR3 is CASSERQGTVSYGYTF. The CDR3, as DNA: TGTGCCAGCAGCGAGAGACAGGGAACCGTTTCCTATGGCTACACCTTC. Drawing the rest from reference TRBV7-2 and TRBJ1-2, the complete variable domain is GAGVSQSPSNKVTEKGKDVELRCDPISGHTALYWYRQSLGQGLEFLIYFQGNSAPDKSGLPSDRFSAERTGGSVSTLTIQRTQQEDSAVYLCASSERQGTVSYGYTFGSGTRLTVV.

At least ten counts were recorded for this clonotype. The V call is TRBV3-1, the J call TRBJ2-5, with 10 bases lining up with TRBD2. The CDR3 loop spans 18 amino acids. After removal of 0 bases from V and 4 bases from J, the junction contained 11 bases not matched to a gene. Looked up from germline, CDR1 is LGHDT and CDR2 is YNNKEL (reference sequence). The CDR3 nucleotides are TGTGCCAGCAGCCAAGACGGGGGAGCGGGAGGGCCCAGAGAGACCCAGTACTTC. Translating it yields CASSQDGGAGGPRETQYF.

This clonotype was counted many times. The chain carries TRBV6-5 and TRBJ2-1; TRBD1 is a possible D gene (6 bases). V lost 6 bases and J lost 5, with 11 bases in between. Germline assignment: CDR1 MNHEY and CDR2 SVGAGI. The CDR3 consists of 13 residues. The CDR3 spells CASSSRGNNEQFF. The CDR3 coding sequence is TGTGCCAGCAGCTCAAGGGGGAACAATGAGCAGTTCTTC.

The CDR3 DNA is TGTGCCATCAGTGGATCCGGGACTAGCGGATGCGGGGAGCAGTTCTTC. As protein: CAISGSGTSGCGEQFF. The rearrangement links TRBV10-3 to TRBJ2-1, with 11 bases lining up with TRBD2. Looked up from germline, CDR1 is ENHRY and CDR2 is SYGVKD. Trimming took 4 bases from V and 10 from J; bases not matched to a gene: 12. The CDR3 covers 16 residues.

This chain uses TRBV27 with TRBJ2-2; TRBD1 agrees at 8 bases. The CDR3 is made up of 18 amino acids. Germline-derived CDR1 and CDR2 are MNHEY and SMNVEV (reference sequence). V dropped 1 base and J dropped 0; count of bases not matched to a gene: 7. CDR3 DNA: TGTGCCAGCAGTTTATTGTACGGACAGGGACCGAACACCGGGGAGCTGTTTTTT. Its protein product is CASSLLYGQGPNTGELFF.

This chain joins TRBV12-3 or TRBV12-4 and TRBJ2-1; D uncertain. The length of the CDR3 is 15 residues. Trimming cost V 2 bases and J 3 bases, with 11 bases left between them. This CDR3 is CASSLHQACYNEQFF. The CDR3, as DNA: TGTGCCAGCAGTTTACACCAGGCCTGCTACAATGAGCAGTTCTTC.

The chain joins TRBV18 to TRBJ1-3; D gene unclear. This CDR3 comprises 16 residues. Deletions cut 3 bases from V and 1 base from J, with 13 bases between. Germline CDR1 reads KGHSH; CDR2 reads LQKENI. The CDR3 DNA is TGTGCCAGCTCACCGGAGCAGCCAGGATCTGGAAACACCATATATTTT. Translating gives CASSPEQPGSGNTIYF. Supplemented by reference TRBV18 and TRBJ1-3, the full variable domain reads NAGVMQNPRHLVRRRGQEARLRCSPMKGHSHVYWYRQLPEEGLKFMVYLQKENIIDESGMPKERFSAEFPKEGPSILRIQQVVRGDSAAYFCASSPEQPGSGNTIYFGEGSWLTVV.